This note documents a single T cell receptor (beta chain) sequence. This sample was included in a study of blood T cell repertoires in COVID-19. Background on the study: The cDNA or gDNA used as material had been derived from T cells, B-cell-depleted T cells, or PBMCs.

In the original workflow: Estimated nucleated cell counts came from reference gene primer amplification. Profiled with immunoSEQ multiplex PCR; TCRdb holds only in-frame clones, not every one. V and J calls and clone size are those listed in that table; D and trimming were worked out from the DNA. The repertoire consists of 150,000 to 200,000 clones, with around four fifths occurring once and the leading ten covering around 6.3%. The clonotype was recovered from a man aged 65 to 79 with active or convalescent COVID-19. The sequenced sample consisted of peripheral blood.

This CDR3 is CASSPNPGLAGGEQYF. For the CDR3, the DNA is TGTGCCAGCTCACCAAACCCGGGACTAGCGGGAGGGGAGCAGTACTTC. This rearrangement joins TRBV18 to TRBJ2-7; 16 bases are a match to TRBD2. The CDR3 loop spans 16 amino acids. Trimming removed 2 bases from V and 7 bases from J; junction bases left unmatched: 5. Germline lookup yields CDR1 KGHSH and CDR2 LQKENI. The full variable domain, in which reference TRBV18 and TRBJ2-7 provide the parts outside the CDR3, is NAGVMQNPRHLVRRRGQEARLRCSPMKGHSHVYWYRQLPEEGLKFMVYLQKENIIDESGMPKERFSAEFPKEGPSILRIQQVVRGDSAAYFCASSPNPGLAGGEQYFGPGTRLTVT.